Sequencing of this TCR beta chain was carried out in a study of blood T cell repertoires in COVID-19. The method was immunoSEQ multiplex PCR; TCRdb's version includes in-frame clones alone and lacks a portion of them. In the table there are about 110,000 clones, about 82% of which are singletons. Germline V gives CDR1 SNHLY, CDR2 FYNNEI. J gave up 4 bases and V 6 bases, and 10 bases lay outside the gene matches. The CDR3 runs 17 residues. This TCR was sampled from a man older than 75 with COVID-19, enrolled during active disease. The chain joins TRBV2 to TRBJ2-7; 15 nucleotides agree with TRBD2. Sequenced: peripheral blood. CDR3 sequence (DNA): TGTGCCAGCAGCAGGACTAGCGGGAGGGCCAGAGCGTACGAGCAGTACTTC. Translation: CASSRTSGRARAYEQYF.